This T cell receptor (beta chain) was captured by sequencing in a study of CD8+ T cells in alopecia areata. Study-level results: Greater clonality was observed in lesional scalp samples, especially alopecia totalis/universalis, versus normal scalp.

V dropped 3 bases and J dropped 8 bases, with 19 bases sitting between them. The length of the CDR3 is 14 residues. CDR1 is SQVTM, CDR2 ANQGSEA, per germline. A note on this clone: Its antigen is undetermined.

In each case, RNA was isolated and then reverse transcribed into cDNA as the sequencing template. Clones were read by immunoSEQ multiplex PCR, and TCRdb kept only the in-frame ones, dropping some. The sample holds around 100,000 clones, less than 70% seen once. The chain employs TRBV29-1 and TRBJ1-2; D ambiguous. This sequence was found in a human donor in good health. The material sequenced was CD4+ T cells sorted from blood. Written as DNA, the CDR3 is TGCAGCGTTGATGGGCCCACGGCTCAGTGGGGCTACACCTTC. It specifies CSVDGPTAQWGYTF.